These T cell receptor beta chains were read from a single sample in a study of OX40 agonist ivuxolimab in advanced cancers. Sequencing used immunoSEQ multiplex PCR; TCRdb keeps in-frame clones, though not all of them. The sample has roughly 35,000 clones, 80% to 90% seen once. The sequences come from CD4+ or CD8+ T cells sorted from blood, collected in a trial of the OX40 agonist ivuxolimab. The receptors come from an adult with an advanced solid tumor such as melanoma, head and neck, liver or kidney cancer. The CDR3 runs from the conserved cysteine through the conserved F or W. D genes are given only for firm matches. The listing skips clone size in some rows; elsewhere it reads once, few, many or a size class.

v_call: TRBV19; clone_size: NA; j_call: TRBJ1-1; d_call: NA; cdr3_aa: CASIREIGTEAFF; cdr3_nt: TGTGCCAGTATCAGGGAAATAGGGACTGAAGCTTTCTTT
v_call: TRBV6-5; clone_size: few; j_call: TRBJ2-1; d_call: TRBD1; cdr3_aa: CASSYRQGARNEQFF; cdr3_nt: TGTGCCAGCAGTTACCGTCAGGGGGCGCGCAATGAGCAGTTCTTC
v_call: TRBV28; clone_size: NA; j_call: TRBJ2-1; d_call: NA; cdr3_aa: CASSNVPPFGEQFF; cdr3_nt: TGTGCCAGCAGTAATGTGCCCCCTTTTGGTGAGCAGTTCTTC
v_call: TRBV5-6; clone_size: few; j_call: TRBJ2-2; d_call: NA; cdr3_aa: CASSLGTLYTGELFF; cdr3_nt: TGTGCCAGCAGCCTCGGGACTCTCTACACCGGGGAGCTGTTTTTT
v_call: TRBV7-2; clone_size: medium-sized; j_call: TRBJ1-2; d_call: NA; cdr3_aa: CASSGQLNYGYTF; cdr3_nt: TGTGCCAGCAGCGGGCAGCTTAACTATGGCTACACCTTC
v_call: TRBV7-3; clone_size: NA; j_call: TRBJ2-7; d_call: TRBD2; cdr3_aa: CASSAYALAGGPSSYEQYF; cdr3_nt: TGTGCCAGCAGCGCCTACGCCCTAGCGGGAGGGCCATCTTCCTACGAGCAGTACTTC
v_call: TRBV27; clone_size: NA; j_call: TRBJ1-1; d_call: TRBD1; cdr3_aa: CASTRTGRVNTEAFF; cdr3_nt: TGTGCCAGCACCCGGACAGGCAGGGTTAACACTGAAGCTTTCTTT
v_call: TRBV6-4; clone_size: NA; j_call: TRBJ1-1; d_call: NA; cdr3_aa: CASSETMNTEAFF; cdr3_nt: TGTGCCAGCAGTGAAACCATGAACACTGAAGCTTTCTTT
v_call: TRBV15; clone_size: NA; j_call: TRBJ1-4; d_call: NA; cdr3_aa: CATSLSGDEKLFF; cdr3_nt: TGTGCCACCAGCTTGTCAGGGGATGAAAAACTGTTTTTT
v_call: TRBV6-5; clone_size: NA; j_call: TRBJ1-2; d_call: NA; cdr3_aa: CASSYNPPGDGYTF; cdr3_nt: TGTGCCAGCAGTTACAACCCCCCTGGTGATGGCTACACCTTC
v_call: TRBV5-1; clone_size: NA; j_call: TRBJ1-5; d_call: NA; cdr3_aa: CASSWGPDQPQHF; cdr3_nt: TGCGCCAGCAGCTGGGGCCCAGATCAGCCCCAGCATTTT
v_call: TRBV19; clone_size: NA; j_call: TRBJ1-2; d_call: TRBD1; cdr3_aa: CASRRRGQGGNYGYTF; cdr3_nt: TGTGCCAGTAGGCGGAGGGGGCAGGGGGGAAACTATGGCTACACCTTC
v_call: TRBV7-9; clone_size: NA; j_call: TRBJ2-7; d_call: TRBD2; cdr3_aa: CASSLGRAGEGEQYF; cdr3_nt: TGTGCCAGCAGCTTAGGCCGGGCGGGGGAGGGCGAGCAGTACTTC
v_call: TRBV5-4; clone_size: NA; j_call: TRBJ1-4; d_call: TRBD1; cdr3_aa: CASSLKQGVGWNEKLFF; cdr3_nt: TGTGCCAGCAGCTTGAAACAGGGGGTAGGGTGGAATGAAAAACTGTTTTTT
v_call: TRBV7-2; clone_size: NA; j_call: TRBJ2-2; d_call: NA; cdr3_aa: CASSPTTRRTGELFF; cdr3_nt: TGTGCCAGCAGCCCCACCACCCGAAGGACCGGGGAGCTGTTTTTT
v_call: TRBV29-1; clone_size: NA; j_call: TRBJ1-6; d_call: TRBD1; cdr3_aa: CSAQTGQNSPLHF; cdr3_nt: TGCAGCGCTCAGACAGGGCAGAATTCACCCCTCCACTTT
v_call: TRBV11-3; clone_size: once; j_call: TRBJ1-1; d_call: TRBD1; cdr3_aa: CASSQTGRTEAFF; cdr3_nt: TGTGCCAGCAGCCAGACAGGGAGGACTGAAGCTTTCTTT
v_call: TRBV5-1; clone_size: NA; j_call: TRBJ2-3; d_call: TRBD1; cdr3_aa: CASSPGQGASLITNTQYF; cdr3_nt: TGCGCCAGCAGCCCGGGACAGGGGGCGTCCCTGATTACAAATACGCAGTATTTT
v_call: TRBV2; clone_size: NA; j_call: TRBJ2-4; d_call: TRBD1; cdr3_aa: CASSVNRGIQYF; cdr3_nt: TGTGCCAGCAGTGTTAACAGGGGGATCCAGTACTTC
v_call: TRBV9; clone_size: NA; j_call: TRBJ2-1; d_call: TRBD2; cdr3_aa: CASSVSENPGLAGAEQFF; cdr3_nt: TGTGCCAGCAGCGTCAGCGAGAATCCGGGACTAGCGGGGGCTGAGCAGTTCTTC
v_call: TRBV18; clone_size: NA; j_call: TRBJ2-2; d_call: NA; cdr3_aa: CASSPATGELFF; cdr3_nt: TGTGCCAGCTCACCGGCCACCGGGGAGCTGTTTTTT
v_call: TRBV7-9; clone_size: NA; j_call: TRBJ1-4; d_call: NA; cdr3_aa: CASSPNRVPEKLFF; cdr3_nt: TGTGCCAGCAGCCCGAACAGGGTCCCGGAAAAACTGTTTTTT
v_call: TRBV7-3; clone_size: NA; j_call: TRBJ2-5; d_call: NA; cdr3_aa: CASSLAVWEARKTQYF; cdr3_nt: TGTGCCAGCAGCTTAGCGGTATGGGAGGCGAGGAAGACCCAGTACTTC
v_call: TRBV9; clone_size: NA; j_call: TRBJ2-2; d_call: NA; cdr3_aa: CASSVGRVGGELFF; cdr3_nt: TGTGCCAGCAGCGTAGGCAGGGTTGGCGGGGAGCTGTTTTTT
v_call: TRBV5-1; clone_size: NA; j_call: TRBJ2-3; d_call: TRBD2; cdr3_aa: CASSLSSGATDTQYF; cdr3_nt: TGCGCCAGCAGCTTGTCTAGCGGGGCAACAGATACGCAGTATTTT
v_call: TRBV6-1; clone_size: few; j_call: TRBJ1-6; d_call: NA; cdr3_aa: CASTGSGYSPLHF; cdr3_nt: TGTGCCAGTACAGGGTCCGGATACTCACCCCTCCACTTT
v_call: TRBV10-1; clone_size: NA; j_call: TRBJ1-2; d_call: TRBD1; cdr3_aa: CASSVPGQVWSF; cdr3_nt: TGCGCCAGCAGTGTCCCGGGACAGGTGTGGTCCTTC
v_call: TRBV2; clone_size: NA; j_call: TRBJ1-2; d_call: NA; cdr3_aa: CASQWNYGGYTF; cdr3_nt: TGTGCCAGCCAATGGAACTACGGCGGCTACACCTTC
v_call: TRBV7-2; clone_size: few; j_call: TRBJ2-1; d_call: NA; cdr3_aa: CASSLTVYNEQFF; cdr3_nt: TGTGCCAGCAGCTTAACAGTCTACAATGAGCAGTTCTTC
v_call: TRBV5-5; clone_size: once; j_call: TRBJ2-7; d_call: NA; cdr3_aa: CASSLVNSYEQYF; cdr3_nt: TGTGCCAGCAGCTTGGTGAACTCCTACGAGCAGTACTTC
v_call: TRBV6-5; clone_size: NA; j_call: TRBJ2-7; d_call: NA; cdr3_aa: CASNWESGYEQYF; cdr3_nt: TGTGCCAGCAATTGGGAAAGCGGCTACGAGCAGTACTTC
v_call: TRBV9; clone_size: once; j_call: TRBJ1-2; d_call: NA; cdr3_aa: CASGRSNYGYTF; cdr3_nt: TGTGCCAGCGGGAGGTCTAACTATGGCTACACCTTC
v_call: TRBV7-9; clone_size: NA; j_call: TRBJ1-5; d_call: NA; cdr3_aa: CASSLSTGASNQPQHF; cdr3_nt: TGTGCCAGCAGCTTAAGCACGGGGGCCAGCAATCAGCCCCAGCATTTT
v_call: TRBV5-1; clone_size: NA; j_call: TRBJ1-3; d_call: NA; cdr3_aa: CASSLGGPRVSSGNTIYF; cdr3_nt: TGCGCCAGCAGCTTGGGGGGGCCCAGGGTTTCCTCTGGAAACACCATATATTTT
v_call: TRBV10-3; clone_size: NA; j_call: TRBJ1-5; d_call: TRBD1; cdr3_aa: CAISDSGQGARNQPQHF; cdr3_nt: TGTGCCATCAGTGATTCCGGACAGGGGGCGAGGAATCAGCCCCAGCATTTT
v_call: TRBV20-1; clone_size: NA; j_call: TRBJ1-1; d_call: NA; cdr3_aa: CGVQENTEALF; cdr3_nt: TGCGGGGTTCAAGAGAACACTGAAGCTCTCTTT
v_call: TRBV10-1; clone_size: NA; j_call: TRBJ1-3; d_call: TRBD1; cdr3_aa: CASSRDRVTGNTIYF; cdr3_nt: TGCGCCAGCAGTCGGGACAGGGTAACTGGAAACACCATATATTTT
v_call: TRBV4-1; clone_size: NA; j_call: TRBJ2-5; d_call: NA; cdr3_aa: CASSQGPPDGATQETQYF; cdr3_nt: TGCGCCAGCAGCCAAGGCCCCCCAGACGGGGCGACGCAAGAGACCCAGTACTTC
v_call: TRBV10-3; clone_size: NA; j_call: TRBJ1-1; d_call: NA; cdr3_aa: CAISKAGMNTEAFF; cdr3_nt: TGTGCCATTAGTAAGGCGGGAATGAACACTGAAGCTTTCTTT
v_call: TRBV15; clone_size: NA; j_call: TRBJ2-3; d_call: NA; cdr3_aa: CATSREVRWDDPYSVTQYF; cdr3_nt: TGTGCCACCAGCAGAGAGGTTCGTTGGGACGATCCATATTCGGTTACGCAGTATTTT
v_call: TRBV5-8; clone_size: NA; j_call: TRBJ1-5; d_call: NA; cdr3_aa: CASSLEFGFQPQHF; cdr3_nt: TGTGCCAGCAGCTTGGAGTTCGGGTTCCAGCCCCAGCATTTT
v_call: TRBV9; clone_size: NA; j_call: TRBJ2-1; d_call: NA; cdr3_aa: CASSVAPGVGGEQFF; cdr3_nt: TGTGCCAGCAGCGTAGCTCCGGGTGTGGGGGGTGAGCAGTTCTTC
v_call: TRBV6-1; clone_size: NA; j_call: TRBJ1-4; d_call: NA; cdr3_aa: CASSTGSANEKLFF; cdr3_nt: TGTGCCAGCAGCACAGGGTCGGCTAATGAAAAACTGTTTTTT
v_call: TRBV28; clone_size: once; j_call: TRBJ2-3; d_call: NA; cdr3_aa: CASSSPRRGTQYF; cdr3_nt: TGTGCCAGCAGTTCTCCCCGCCGGGGAACGCAGTATTTT
v_call: TRBV2; clone_size: NA; j_call: TRBJ2-7; d_call: NA; cdr3_aa: CASSANYEQYF; cdr3_nt: TGTGCCAGCAGTGCCAATTACGAGCAGTACTTC
v_call: TRBV6-5; clone_size: NA; j_call: TRBJ2-7; d_call: NA; cdr3_aa: CASRRDHSYEQYF; cdr3_nt: TGTGCCAGCAGACGGGACCACTCCTACGAGCAGTACTTC
v_call: TRBV18; clone_size: NA; j_call: TRBJ1-5; d_call: NA; cdr3_aa: CASSPGRELPQHF; cdr3_nt: TGTGCCAGCTCACCAGGCAGGGAGCTGCCCCAGCATTTT
v_call: TRBV6-5; clone_size: NA; j_call: TRBJ1-6; d_call: NA; cdr3_aa: CASSPGVGGNSPLHF; cdr3_nt: TGTGCCAGCAGCCCGGGAGTTGGGGGGAATTCACCCCTCCACTTT
v_call: TRBV19; clone_size: NA; j_call: TRBJ1-5; d_call: NA; cdr3_aa: CAIHHRDIGHSNQPQHF; cdr3_nt: TGTGCCATCCACCACCGGGACATCGGCCATAGCAATCAGCCCCAGCATTTT
v_call: TRBV5-1; clone_size: once; j_call: TRBJ2-5; d_call: NA; cdr3_aa: CASSSGGGQETQYF; cdr3_nt: TGCGCCAGCAGCTCCGGGGGTGGTCAAGAGACCCAGTACTTC
v_call: TRBV7-9; clone_size: NA; j_call: TRBJ1-3; d_call: NA; cdr3_aa: CASSPSGNTIYF; cdr3_nt: TGTGCCAGCAGCCCCTCCGGAAACACCATATATTTT
v_call: TRBV9; clone_size: NA; j_call: TRBJ2-1; d_call: NA; cdr3_aa: CASSVEGQRLHNEQFF; cdr3_nt: TGTGCCAGCAGCGTAGAGGGGCAGCGGCTCCACAATGAGCAGTTCTTC
v_call: TRBV28; clone_size: NA; j_call: TRBJ1-6; d_call: TRBD1; cdr3_aa: CASSFNRGISSPLHF; cdr3_nt: TGTGCCAGCAGTTTTAACAGGGGAATAAGCTCACCCCTCCACTTT
v_call: TRBV14; clone_size: NA; j_call: TRBJ2-1; d_call: NA; cdr3_aa: CASSRSRGNEQFF; cdr3_nt: TGTGCCAGCAGCCGGTCGAGGGGCAATGAGCAGTTCTTC
v_call: TRBV28; clone_size: NA; j_call: TRBJ1-2; d_call: NA; cdr3_aa: CASSLEGSGHYGYTF; cdr3_nt: TGTGCCAGCAGTTTGGAGGGCAGCGGACACTATGGCTACACCTTC
v_call: TRBV6-1; clone_size: NA; j_call: TRBJ1-5; d_call: NA; cdr3_aa: CASSLNPGVQPQHF; cdr3_nt: TGTGCCAGCAGTCTAAATCCAGGGGTGCAGCCCCAGCATTTT
v_call: TRBV19; clone_size: NA; j_call: TRBJ2-3; d_call: NA; cdr3_aa: CASSPPLGYTDTQYF; cdr3_nt: TGTGCCAGTAGCCCCCCGTTGGGGTACACAGATACGCAGTATTTT
v_call: TRBV5-6; clone_size: NA; j_call: TRBJ2-7; d_call: NA; cdr3_aa: CASSFYHRETYEQYF; cdr3_nt: TGTGCCAGCAGCTTTTATCACAGGGAAACCTACGAGCAGTACTTC
v_call: TRBV6-5; clone_size: NA; j_call: TRBJ1-2; d_call: NA; cdr3_aa: CASHPSPNYGYTF; cdr3_nt: TGTGCCAGCCACCCTTCGCCTAACTATGGCTACACCTTC